Given below is one T cell receptor beta chain in context. Distinct nucleotide sequences in the sample also encode this CDR3. V lost 0 bases and J lost 2; bases outside the gene matches: 1. This CDR3 contains 16 residues. Germline CDR1 reads SGHRS; CDR2 reads YFSETQ. The data originate from a study of beta chain features in type 1 diabetes. CD45RO/CCR7/CD25/CD127/CD95/CD27 staining was used to isolate CD4+ naive, central memory, regulatory and stem cell-like memory cells by sorting. Expressed TCRB transcripts got sequenced, as all isolated RNA was reverse transcribed. Average reads for naive, central memory and regulatory T cell samples were some 3.9 million. TCRdb keeps only in-frame clones here, not all; method: immunoSEQ multiplex PCR. This table has about 900,000 clones, about a sixth appearing once.

The chain employs TRBV5-1 and TRBJ2-2; the match to TRBD2 covers 10 bases. Specimen: naive CD4+ T cells from blood. The sequence was obtained from a woman aged 18-29 years in good health. The CDR3 coding sequence is TGCGCCAGCAGCTTGGGACTAGCGGGTAACACCGGGGAGCTGTTTTTT. This translates into CASSLGLAGNTGELFF.